This is a list of T cell receptor beta chains from one sample in a study of blood T cell repertoires in COVID-19. Sequencing was performed with immunoSEQ multiplex PCR; in TCRdb, only in-frame clones are kept and a portion is missing. Here the sample spans under 250,000 clones, around 82% being singletons. The sequencing sample was made of peripheral blood. The receptor source for this set is a man aged 50-59 years with active or convalescent COVID-19. CDR3s include the opening cysteine and the closing phenylalanine or tryptophan. D genes are given only for firm matches. The size of a clone is reported for some rows only, either as once, few or many, or as a class for expanded clones.

d_gene | abundance | j_gene | v_gene | CDR3nt | CDR3aa
TRBD1 | . | TRBJ2-3 | TRBV28 | TGTGCCAGCAGTTCACTCCTAGGGGGCGGTACGCAGTATTTT | CASSSLLGGGTQYF
. | . | TRBJ1-3 | TRBV2 | TGTGCCAGCATCCCCAGGGGATGGACTGGAAACACCATATATTTT | CASIPRGWTGNTIYF
. | once | TRBJ2-7 | TRBV7-9 | TGTGCCAGCAGCTTATCCCAATCCTACGAGCAGTACTTC | CASSLSQSYEQYF
. | . | TRBJ2-3 | TRBV9 | TGTGCCAGCAGCGTAGACAGGGCAGGGGATACGCAGTATTTT | CASSVDRAGDTQYF
. | . | TRBJ2-7 | TRBV6-5 | TGTGCCAGCAGCGGACAGTTCTCCTACGAGCAGTACTTC | CASSGQFSYEQYF
. | . | TRBJ1-3 | TRBV19 | TGTGCCAGTAGTATCGGATGGCCGGGAGGAAACACCATATATTTT | CASSIGWPGGNTIYF
. | . | TRBJ2-2 | TRBV7-3 | TGTGCCAGCAGCGGCAATCCCACCGGGGAGCTGTTTTTT | CASSGNPTGELFF
TRBD1 | few | TRBJ2-4 | TRBV11-2 | TGTGCCAGCAGCCCGGCAGGGGGCATCGACATTCAGTACTTC | CASSPAGGIDIQYF
TRBD1 | . | TRBJ2-4 | TRBV19 | TGTGCCAGTAGGTGGGGACAGGGTGATTTGTACATTCAGTACTTC | CASRWGQGDLYIQYF
. | . | TRBJ2-3 | TRBV2 | TGTGCCAGCAGTGAGAACCCGGGGGATACGCAGTATTTT | CASSENPGDTQYF
. | . | TRBJ2-7 | TRBV7-8 | TGTGCCAGCACCCCCACGGTAGTGTACGAGCAGTACTTC | CASTPTVVYEQYF
. | . | TRBJ2-7 | TRBV6-2/TRBV6-3 | TGTGCCAGCAGTTACTCGGGGGGACCCTACGAGCAGTACTTC | CASSYSGGPYEQYF
TRBD2 | . | TRBJ2-4 | TRBV28 | TGTGCCAGCAGTTTAAAGGGGAGGGTAGCCAAAAACATTCAGTACTTC | CASSLKGRVAKNIQYF
TRBD2 | . | TRBJ2-1 | TRBV6-2/TRBV6-3 | TGTGCCAGCAGTTACTCGACTACTGCGGGGGGGCCTCGGAATGAGCAGTTCTTC | CASSYSTTAGGPRNEQFF
TRBD2 | . | TRBJ2-7 | TRBV3-1/TRBV3-2 | TGTGCCAGCATTTCGGGGGGGGGACCCTCCTACGAGCAGTACTTC | CASISGGGPSYEQYF
. | once | TRBJ1-2 | TRBV19 | TGTGCCAGTGCCCCCAACAGGGACTATGGCTACACCTTC | CASAPNRDYGYTF
. | . | TRBJ1-4 | TRBV5-1 | TGCGCCAGCAGCACACAGGGTCCTAATGAAAAACTGTTTTTT | CASSTQGPNEKLFF
TRBD2 | . | TRBJ2-7 | TRBV4-3 | TGCGCCAGCAGCCGCACTAGCGCCAGCGAGCAGTACTTC | CASSRTSASEQYF
TRBD1 | . | TRBJ1-2 | TRBV5-1 | TGCGCCAGCAGCTTGGGGTCGGGACAGGGGTCTGGCTACACCTTC | CASSLGSGQGSGYTF
TRBD2 | . | TRBJ2-1 | TRBV6-6 | TGTGCCAGCAGTCCTAGGCGCGGGAGTGGAGGGAACAATGAGCAGTTCTTC | CASSPRRGSGGNNEQFF
. | once | TRBJ1-1 | TRBV19 | TGTGCCAGTAGTGGAAACAGGGATTTAAACACTGAAGCTTTCTTT | CASSGNRDLNTEAFF
TRBD1 | . | TRBJ2-7 | TRBV19 | TGTGCCAGTAGTCGAGACAGGGGGGACGAGCAGTACTTC | CASSRDRGDEQYF
TRBD2 | . | TRBJ2-3 | TRBV2 | TGTGCCACCCTAGCGGGGGGGCGGTCAGATACGCAGTATTTT | CATLAGGRSDTQYF
TRBD2 | . | TRBJ2-1 | TRBV3-1/TRBV3-2 | TGTGCCAGCAGCCAGACAGCGGGGGGCAGGAATGAGCAGTTCTTC | CASSQTAGGRNEQFF
. | . | TRBJ1-1 | TRBV27 | TGTGCCAGCAGTTTTCGGGGATCTGAAGCTTTCTTT | CASSFRGSEAFF
TRBD1 | . | TRBJ1-2 | TRBV29-1 | TGCAGCGTCGACGGACAGGGCATAAACTATGGCTACACCTTC | CSVDGQGINYGYTF
. | . | TRBJ1-6 | TRBV5-1 | TGCGCCAGCACCCCCTCAGGGAATAATTCACCCCTCCACTTT | CASTPSGNNSPLHF
. | once | TRBJ1-2 | TRBV23-1 | TGCGCCAGCAGTCACTCGGGGATTGACTATGGCTACACCTTC | CASSHSGIDYGYTF
. | . | TRBJ2-3 | TRBV30 | TGTGCCTGGAGTGACGGGGATACGCAGTATTTT | CAWSDGDTQYF